Listed below are T cell receptor beta chains from one sample, sequenced in a study of blood T cell repertoires in COVID-19. The data were produced by immunoSEQ multiplex PCR, yet TCRdb's version contains in-frame clones alone and is incomplete. The data contain roughly 100,000 clones, 71% of them seen just once; the ten biggest clones take up roughly 0.9%. The sample comprised peripheral blood. The receptor set was obtained from a human donor with acute or convalescent COVID-19. The donor label of this sample is uncertain. The CDR3 runs from the conserved cysteine through the conserved F or W. D genes are given only for firm matches. Clone size appears in some rows only: once, few, many, or a class for an expanded clone.

clone_size j_call d_call v_call cdr3_nt cdr3_aa
- TRBJ1-2 - TRBV12-3/TRBV12-4 TGTGCCAGCAGTTCGGACAGCGCCTATGGCTACACCTTC CASSSDSAYGYTF
- TRBJ1-4 TRBD1 TRBV14 TGTGCCAGCAGCCGATCCGGGACAGTTAATGAAAAACTGTTTTTT CASSRSGTVNEKLFF
- TRBJ1-1 TRBD1 TRBV6-5 TGTGCCAGCACGGAGGGGGCGAACACTGAAGCTTTCTTT CASTEGANTEAFF
- TRBJ2-7 - TRBV20-1 TGCAGTGCTCCTACAGGACCCGAGCAGTACTTC CSAPTGPEQYF
- TRBJ2-3 TRBD2 TRBV5-1 TGCGCCAGCAAACCGGGACTAGCGGGGGCGTACTCCTTCACAGATACGCAGTATTTT CASKPGLAGAYSFTDTQYF
- TRBJ2-3 TRBD2 TRBV19 TGTGCCAGTAGAGACATAATAGCGGGGGGGGAGGCAGATACGCAGTATTTT CASRDIIAGGEADTQYF
few TRBJ2-3 - TRBV2 TGTGCCAGTCTGTACGGGACACACAGCACAGATACGCAGTATTTT CASLYGTHSTDTQYF
few TRBJ1-4 TRBD1 TRBV5-1 TGCGCCAGCAGCTTGGGGACAGGGAATGAAAAACTGTTTTTT CASSLGTGNEKLFF
- TRBJ2-3 - TRBV11-3 TGTGCCAGCAGCTTGACCACGGGAGATACGCAGTATTTT CASSLTTGDTQYF
few TRBJ2-5 TRBD1 TRBV12-3/TRBV12-4 TGTGCCAGCAGCCGACAGGGGGAAGAGACCCAGTACTTC CASSRQGEETQYF
medium-sized TRBJ2-7 - TRBV2 TGTGCCAGCAGTGTGACGGGTGGAGGCGAGCAGTACTTC CASSVTGGGEQYF
- TRBJ1-2 - TRBV2 TGTGCCAGCAGCACTACAGGGTTTGACTACACCTTC CASSTTGFDYTF
- TRBJ2-1 TRBD2 TRBV4-1 TGCGCCAGCAGCCAAGATTCCCCCGGACTAGCGTATAGCAATGAGCAGTTCTTC CASSQDSPGLAYSNEQFF
- TRBJ2-3 - TRBV11-3 TGTGCCAGCAGCGCACTAGCTAGGACAGATACGCAGTATTTT CASSALARTDTQYF
- TRBJ2-2 TRBD1 TRBV18 TGTGCCAGCTCACCACGAACAGGGGGAGACACCGGGGAGCTGTTTTTT CASSPRTGGDTGELFF